The next 30 T cell receptor beta chains were all read from a single sample in a study of CD8+ T cells in alopecia areata (dated by TCRdb to 2017 to 2018). Pooled mouse cutaneous lymph node cells were stained for CD4, CD8alpha, NKG2D, NKG2ACE and other markers, then sorted on a BD Influx. The library was generated by the immunoSEQ multiplex PCR assay. To provide template for TCR sequencing, every sample had RNA extracted and reverse transcribed into cDNA. TCRdb retrieved this table from immuneACCESS and kept in-frame rearrangements only. Not all clones are present; in checked studies, unresolved V genes account for under half, and no reason is known for the remainder. The sample has 270,000 or so clones on record, with no singletons. 1.2% of the sample is in the top ten clones. The specimen sequenced was CD4+ T cells sorted from a lymph node. Source of these receptors: a C3H/HeJ mouse with alopecia areata. These mice carry the MHC haplotype H2-k.

This clone was seen more than once but under ten times. The gene names here belong to mouse. The DNA ends 4 residues before the CDR3 does, and the rest of the CDR3 is filled in from the germline J gene. The sample holds other DNA sequences that translate to the same CDR3. The V call is TRBV5, the J call TRBJ2-7; D is possibly TRBD1 (6 bases). Germline CDR1 LGHNA, CDR2 YNLKQL (reference sequence). CDR3 length: 14 residues. CDR3 amino acids: CASSQDRDNYEQYF. The sequenced part of the CDR3 DNA is TGTGCCAGCAGCCAAGATCGGGACAATTAT.

As regards this clone: Gene names and germline match the mouse. The CDR3 is cut off 4 residues early in the read; its end comes from the germline J gene. The chain employs TRBV13-3 and TRBJ1-1; 9 bases align to TRBD1. Germline V CDR1 and CDR2: NNHDY, SYVADS. Trimming took 5 bases from V and 4 from J; bases not matched to a gene: 3. This CDR3 contains 13 residues. The DNA read from the CDR3 is TGTGCCAGCAGCTGGGACAGGGCCACA. Protein: CASSWDRAT. The full CDR3 protein reads CASSWDRATEVFF.

On this clone: Genes here carry mouse names. The read ends 4 residues early relative to the CDR3; the germline J gene fills the gap. The J gene is TRBJ2-1, the V gene TRBV17; TRBD1 matches 8 bases. This CDR3 comprises 15 residues. Germline loops: CDR1 MNHDT, CDR2 YYDKIL. Incomplete CDR3 DNA: TGTGCTAGCAGTAGAGATCAAGGCAGGGGGCCT. Protein product: CASSRDQGRGP. The full-length CDR3 reads as CASSRDQGRGPEQFF.

For this clone: Here the gene names and germline are mouse. The read terminates 4 residues before the CDR3 end, so the remaining end is supplied by the germline J gene. The chain combines TRBV5 with TRBJ2-3; TRBD2 aligns across 12 bases. The CDR3 loop spans 17 amino acids. Trimming at V came to 1 base and at J to 0 bases, leaving 2 bases not matched to a gene. Germline V CDR1 and CDR2: LGHNA, YNLKQL (reference sequence). The CDR3 here is CASSQATGGASAETLYF. The DNA read from the CDR3 is TGTGCCAGCAGCCAAGCGACTGGGGGGGCTAGTGCAGAA.

Remarks on this clone: The listed genes are named as in mouse. The read gets to within 4 residues of the CDR3 end, and the germline J gene fills in the rest. The gene calls are TRBV1 and TRBJ2-5, with a tentative D call TRBD2 (6 bases). This CDR3 has 15 residues. Germline V gives CDR1 NSQYPW, CDR2 LRSPGD (reference sequence). V lost 4 bases to trimming and J lost 1 base, with 12 bases between them. The covered CDR3 bases are TGCACCTGCAGTGGGGGCCGGGGGGACCAAGAC. Its translation: CTCSGGRGDQD. The whole CDR3 protein reads CTCSGGRGDQDTQYF.

Points on this clone: Mouse gene names and germline throughout. The sequenced fragment ends 4 residues before the CDR3 boundary, so the rest is inferred from the germline J gene. This chain links TRBV13-3 with TRBJ1-2, with 10 bases identical to TRBD1. CDR1 is NNHDY, CDR2 SYVADS, per germline. The CDR3 extends over 16 amino acids. Trimming removed 1 base from V and 2 bases from J; junction bases left unmatched: 5. This CDR3 reads CASSDMTGGANSDYTF. The CDR3 DNA, read in part, is TGTGCCAGCAGTGATATGACAGGGGGCGCGAACTCC.

With respect to this clone: Gene names refer to mouse genes. With the read ending 4 residues before the CDR3 end, the germline J gene is used to fill in that end. V and J are TRBV17 and TRBJ2-2; D may be TRBD1 (6 bases). Per the germline V gene, CDR1 is MNHDT and CDR2 is YYDKIL. The ends were cut back, 2 bases at V and 3 bases at J, with 10 bases in the middle. The CDR3 covers 15 residues. The sequenced CDR3 bases are TGTGCTAGCAGTAGAACAGGGAGGGACACCGGG. Amino acids: CASSRTGRDTG. The complete CDR3 sequence is CASSRTGRDTGQLYF.

A remark on this clone: The genes and germline here are from mouse. Sequencing ends 4 residues short of the CDR3 end; the germline J gene provides the rest. Additional DNA sequences in this sample encode the identical CDR3. The V call is TRBV5, the J call TRBJ2-5; 7 bases line up with TRBD2. Looked up from germline, CDR1 is LGHNA and CDR2 is YNLKQL (reference sequence). The CDR3 is 14 amino acids. Incomplete CDR3 DNA: TGTGCCAGCAGCCAAGGACTGGGAGAAGAC. Its translation is CASSQGLGED. The complete CDR3 protein is CASSQGLGEDTQYF.

With respect to this clone: Each gene name is a mouse one. The read comes to an end 4 residues before the CDR3 does, leaving the germline J gene to fill in the end. Other DNA sequences of this sample code for an identical CDR3. J is TRBJ1-2 and V is TRBV19; a weak D match, TRBD1 (5 bases). The V end lost 1 base, the J end lost 1 base, and 5 bases lay between the germline ends. Per germline, CDR1 FNHDT and CDR2 SITEND (reference sequence). The CDR3 spans 13 residues. CDR3 sequence reads: CASSIQGNSDYTF. The sequenced CDR3 bases are TGTGCCAGCAGTATACAGGGAAACTCC.

This clone was seen a handful of times. Germline and genes here are mouse. The sequenced fragment ends 4 residues before the CDR3 boundary, so the rest is inferred from the germline J gene. The chain combines TRBV1 with TRBJ1-1; 9 bases align to TRBD1. The CDR3 length is 11 residues. Germline V lookup: CDR1 NSQYPW, CDR2 LRSPGD (reference sequence). The CDR3 loop reads CTTRQGEEVFF. CDR3 DNA (partial): TGCACCACTCGACAGGGGGAA.

This clone occurred a few times. Gene names denote mouse genes. The missing CDR3 end, 4 residues past where the read stops, is filled in from the germline J gene. The chain employs TRBV21 and TRBJ2-3; the match to TRBD2 covers 10 bases. TRBV21 is filed as an ORF, its function uncertain. The CDR3 totals 18 residues. V was pared by 0 bases and J by 0 bases, with 6 bases of the junction left unmatched. Incomplete CDR3 DNA: TGTGCTAGCAGTCAATCGAAGACTGGGGGGTCTAGTGCAGAA. Protein product: CASSQSKTGGSSAE. The whole CDR3 protein reads CASSQSKTGGSSAETLYF.

A word on this clone: The listed genes are named as in mouse. Read sequence stops 4 residues before the CDR3 end, and the germline J gene provides the missing end. The same CDR3 arises from other DNA sequences in this sample as well. The chain uses TRBV1 and TRBJ2-1; 8 bases map to TRBD2. Looked up from germline, CDR1 is NSQYPW and CDR2 is LRSPGD (reference sequence). The CDR3 contains 14 residues. The CDR3 reads CTCSALGGRAEQFF. The covered CDR3 bases are TGCACCTGCAGTGCGCTGGGGGGTAGGGCT.

Comment on this clone: The genes are named according to mouse. The read terminates 4 residues ahead of where the CDR3 ends, so the germline J gene completes it. V gene TRBV1 combines with J gene TRBJ2-3, with 10 bases lining up with TRBD2. The V gene end was trimmed by 0 bases and the J gene end by 3 bases; junction bases not matched to a gene: 3. This CDR3 is built from 16 residues. CDR1 and CDR2 (germline): NSQYPW, LRSPGD (reference sequence). The CDR3 is CTCSADLDWGAETLYF. CDR3 bases read: TGCACCTGCAGTGCAGATCTGGACTGGGGGGCAGAA.

This clone has more than one count but fewer than ten. Each gene name is a mouse one. The read terminates 4 residues before the CDR3 end, so the remaining end is supplied by the germline J gene. The chain is built from TRBV19 and TRBJ2-1; TRBD2 aligns across 9 bases. Trimming removed 2 bases from V and 4 bases from J; junction bases left unmatched: 7. Germline assignment: CDR1 FNHDT and CDR2 SITEND (reference sequence). CDR3 length: 16 residues. The CDR3 loop reads CASSIGGAPSYAEQFF. CDR3 bases read: TGTGCCAGCAGTATTGGGGGGGCGCCGAGTTATGCT.

As to this clone: Genes and germline are mouse. The CDR3 is cut off 4 residues early in the read; its end comes from the germline J gene. Other nucleotide sequences from this sample produce the same CDR3. V and J are TRBV13-1 and TRBJ2-1; TRBD2 might be the D (6 bases). This CDR3 spans 13 amino acids. From germline, CDR1 is NSHNY and CDR2 SYGAGN. The V gene lost 5 bases and the J gene lost 4 bases, with 10 bases spanning the gap. The DNA read from the CDR3 is TGTGCCAGCAGGCCAGACTGGTATGCT. Translating gives CASRPDWYA. The entire CDR3 protein reads CASRPDWYAEQFF.

This clone turned up a few times. Genes here carry mouse names. This CDR3 reads CASSSRQGAEDTQYF. The sequenced part of the CDR3 DNA is TGTGCCAGCAGTTCCAGACAGGGGGCGGAGGAC. The chain is built from TRBV19 and TRBJ2-5; 10 nucleotides agree with TRBD1. The CDR3 goes on 4 residues after the read ends, and that part is filled in from the germline J gene. This CDR3 has 15 amino acids. Germline CDR1 is FNHDT and CDR2 is SITEND (reference sequence).

This clone was detected only a few times. Gene names are mouse gene names. Read sequence stops 4 residues before the CDR3 end, and the germline J gene provides the missing end. The genes are TRBV4 and TRBJ2-1; 11 nucleotides agree with TRBD1. V trimming: 8 bases; J trimming: 6 bases; junction bases outside the gene matches: 3. This CDR3 spans 13 amino acids. CDR1 and CDR2 (germline): LGHDT, YNNKQL (reference sequence). The CDR3 protein is CASGQGAIAEQFF. The sequenced part of the CDR3 DNA is TGTGCCAGCGGACAGGGGGCTATTGCT.

In its sample, this clone was seen many times. Gene names are the mouse ones. The CDR3 protein is CTCRSGTNYAEQFF. CDR3 bases read: TGCACCTGCAGGTCCGGGACAAACTATGCT. The chain uses TRBV1 and TRBJ2-1; D possibly corresponds to TRBD1 (6 bases). The CDR3 is cut off 4 residues early in the read; its end comes from the germline J gene. With 6 bases removed from V and 1 base from J, the gap between germline ends came to 10 bases. The CDR3 length is 14 residues. CDR1 NSQYPW and CDR2 LRSPGD come from the germline V gene (reference sequence).

In its sample, this clone was seen a few times. All gene names here are mouse names. The observed sequence ends 4 residues before the CDR3 terminus, with the missing tail filled in from the germline J gene. Other nucleotide sequences in the sample specify the same CDR3. The rearrangement links TRBV13-1 to TRBJ2-5; TRBD2 is a possible D gene (6 bases). Looked up from germline, CDR1 is NSHNY and CDR2 is SYGAGN. Trimming cost V 3 bases and J 0 bases, with 8 bases left between them. The CDR3 has 14 residues. CDR3 bases read: TGTGCCAGCAGTGGCTGGGGTAACCAAGAC. It encodes CASSGWGNQD. The complete CDR3 protein is CASSGWGNQDTQYF.

About this clone itself: Genes and germline come from the mouse. The read finishes 4 residues shy of the CDR3 end, and the germline J gene is used to complete it. At the DNA level, this CDR3 is encoded by other sequences in the same sample as well. The chain uses TRBV13-3 and TRBJ2-1; 12 nucleotides match TRBD1. Germline V CDR1 and CDR2: NNHDY, SYVADS. The CDR3 is 14 residues long. CDR3 loop: CASSRDRGLAEQFF. Incomplete CDR3 DNA: TGTGCCAGCAGTAGGGACAGGGGGCTGGCT.

This clone was recorded a few times. Genes and germline are mouse. The read stops 4 residues short of the end of the CDR3; the missing end is completed from the germline J gene. The same CDR3 can be traced to other DNA sequences in this sample. The rearrangement links TRBV1 to TRBJ2-1; 9 bases agree with TRBD1. The CDR3 has 15 residues. The V and J ends lost 3 bases and 4 bases, in that order; junction bases with no gene match: 4. CDR1 NSQYPW and CDR2 LRSPGD come from the germline V gene (reference sequence). The sequenced CDR3 bases are TGCACCTGCAGTGCCCCTGGACAGGGGTATGCT. It codes for CTCSAPGQGYA. The entire CDR3 protein reads CTCSAPGQGYAEQFF. The entire variable domain, with the rest obtained from reference TRBV1 and TRBJ2-1, is as follows: VTLLEQNPRWRLVPRGQAVNLRCILKNSQYPWMSWYQQDLQKQLQWLFTLRSPGDKEVKSLPGADYLATRVTDTELRLQVANMSQGRTLYCTCSAPGQGYAEQFFGPGTRLTVL.

This clone was recorded a few times. Gene labels here are mouse ones. Read sequence stops 4 residues before the CDR3 end, and the germline J gene provides the missing end. The chain is built from TRBV19 and TRBJ2-5, with 8 nucleotides matching TRBD2. Per the germline V gene, CDR1 is FNHDT and CDR2 is SITEND (reference sequence). V gave up 2 bases and J gave up 2 bases; unmatched junction bases: 1. CDR3 size: 14 residues. CDR3 DNA (partial): TGTGCCAGCAGTATGGGGGGGCTCCAAGAC. Translated: CASSMGGLQD. The entire CDR3 sequence reads CASSMGGLQDTQYF.

Points on this clone: Gene labels here are mouse ones. The CDR3 extends 4 residues past the end of the read, so its final part is completed from the germline J gene. This rearrangement joins TRBV13-1 to TRBJ2-2, with 11 nucleotides matching TRBD1. V lost 0 bases and J lost 2; bases outside the gene matches: 3. The CDR3 consists of 17 residues. Germline V CDR1 and CDR2: NSHNY, SYGAGN. CDR3 loop: CASSDARDRGNTGQLYF. The sequenced part of the CDR3 DNA is TGTGCCAGCAGTGATGCCCGGGACAGGGGGAACACCGGG.

This clone occurred a few times. Mouse names are used for the genes. The read terminates 4 residues ahead of where the CDR3 ends, so the germline J gene completes it. Other DNA sequences in the sample encode the same CDR3. This chain joins TRBV5 and TRBJ2-1, with 9 bases aligning to TRBD2. CDR1 and CDR2 from the germline V gene are LGHNA and YNLKQL (reference sequence). The CDR3 is 15 amino acids. The V gene end was trimmed by 0 bases and the J gene end by 4 bases; junction bases not matched to a gene: 1. CDR3 DNA (partial): TGTGCCAGCAGCCAAGATCTGGGGGGGTATGCT. Its translation is CASSQDLGGYA. The CDR3 in its entirety is CASSQDLGGYAEQFF.

This clone has only a few counts. The genes are named according to mouse. The observed sequence ends 4 residues before the CDR3 terminus, with the missing tail filled in from the germline J gene. The V gene is TRBV1, the J gene TRBJ2-2, with 9 bases that match TRBD1. This CDR3 comprises 16 residues. Trimming at V came to 5 bases and at J to 3 bases, leaving 7 bases not matched to a gene. CDR1 and CDR2 from the germline V gene are NSQYPW and LRSPGD (reference sequence). CDR3 region: CTCSSPGQGDTGQLYF. CDR3 bases read: TGCACCTGCAGTTCACCGGGACAGGGAGACACCGGG.

For this clone: Gene names denote mouse genes. The read is 4 residues too short to cover the CDR3 end, so that end is filled in from the germline J gene. The same CDR3 also results from other DNA sequences found in this sample. The V gene is TRBV19, the J gene TRBJ2-3; the D is unclear. V was pared by 2 bases and J by 0 bases, with 10 bases between. This CDR3 has 15 residues. The germline V gene has CDR1 FNHDT and CDR2 SITEND (reference sequence). CDR3 in amino acids: CASSIRLTSAETLYF. The CDR3 DNA, read in part, is TGTGCCAGCAGTATTCGCCTGACTAGTGCAGAA.

Details on this clone: Mouse gene names and germline throughout. With the read ending 4 residues before the CDR3 end, the germline J gene is used to fill in that end. The rearrangement joins TRBV19 to TRBJ2-3; possibly TRBD1 for D (6 bases). Trimming left V 5 bases short and J 0 bases short, with 16 bases between. The CDR3 consists of 16 residues. CDR1 and CDR2 from the germline V gene are FNHDT and SITEND (reference sequence). CDR3 sequence reads: CASSLSRGASAETLYF. Partial CDR3 DNA: TGTGCCAGCAGCCTATCCAGGGGAGCTAGTGCAGAA. Variable domain in full (rest from reference TRBV19 and TRBJ2-3): GGIITQTPKFLIGQEGQKLTLKCQQNFNHDTMYWYRQDSGKGLRLIYYSITENDLQKGDLSEGYDASREKKSSFSLTVTSAQKNEMAVFLCASSLSRGASAETLYFGSGTRLTVL.

This clone was seen more than once but under ten times. Gene names follow the mouse nomenclature. Read coverage stops 4 residues before the CDR3 terminus; the germline J gene supplies the remainder. The same CDR3 also results from other DNA sequences found in this sample. The J gene is TRBJ1-2, the V gene TRBV13-2, with D possibly TRBD1 on 6 matching bases. The CDR3 spans 15 residues. V was trimmed by 2 bases and J by 0 bases, leaving 11 bases between them. In germline, CDR1 is NNHNN, CDR2 SYGAGS (reference sequence). The part of the CDR3 DNA that was read is TGTGCCAGCGGTGAGCCGGGACAAGCAAACTCC. This translates into CASGEPGQANS. The whole CDR3 sequence is CASGEPGQANSDYTF.

With regard to this clone: Gene labels here are mouse ones. The read falls 4 residues short of the CDR3 end, and the missing part is taken from the germline J gene. The V gene is TRBV1, the J gene TRBJ2-2; D is ambiguous. V lost 0 bases and J 2 bases, leaving 4 bases between the germline ends. The CDR3 has 14 amino acids. Germline V gene lookup returns CDR1 NSQYPW and CDR2 LRSPGD (reference sequence). CDR3 DNA (partial): TGCACCTGCAGTGCAGAGCTGAACACCGGG. It yields the protein CTCSAELNTG. The whole CDR3 protein reads CTCSAELNTGQLYF.

Concerning this clone itself: The genes are named according to mouse. From the germline J gene comes the end of the CDR3, since the read stops 4 residues before it. V and J are TRBV1 and TRBJ1-2, with D unclear. The V gene's germline CDR1 is NSQYPW and CDR2 LRSPGD (reference sequence). V lost 0 bases to trimming and J lost 1 base, with 9 bases between them. This CDR3 comprises 15 residues. The sequenced part of the CDR3 DNA is TGCACCTGCAGTGCAGATCTGATGGGAAACTCC. This codes for CTCSADLMGNS. The whole CDR3 is CTCSADLMGNSDYTF.